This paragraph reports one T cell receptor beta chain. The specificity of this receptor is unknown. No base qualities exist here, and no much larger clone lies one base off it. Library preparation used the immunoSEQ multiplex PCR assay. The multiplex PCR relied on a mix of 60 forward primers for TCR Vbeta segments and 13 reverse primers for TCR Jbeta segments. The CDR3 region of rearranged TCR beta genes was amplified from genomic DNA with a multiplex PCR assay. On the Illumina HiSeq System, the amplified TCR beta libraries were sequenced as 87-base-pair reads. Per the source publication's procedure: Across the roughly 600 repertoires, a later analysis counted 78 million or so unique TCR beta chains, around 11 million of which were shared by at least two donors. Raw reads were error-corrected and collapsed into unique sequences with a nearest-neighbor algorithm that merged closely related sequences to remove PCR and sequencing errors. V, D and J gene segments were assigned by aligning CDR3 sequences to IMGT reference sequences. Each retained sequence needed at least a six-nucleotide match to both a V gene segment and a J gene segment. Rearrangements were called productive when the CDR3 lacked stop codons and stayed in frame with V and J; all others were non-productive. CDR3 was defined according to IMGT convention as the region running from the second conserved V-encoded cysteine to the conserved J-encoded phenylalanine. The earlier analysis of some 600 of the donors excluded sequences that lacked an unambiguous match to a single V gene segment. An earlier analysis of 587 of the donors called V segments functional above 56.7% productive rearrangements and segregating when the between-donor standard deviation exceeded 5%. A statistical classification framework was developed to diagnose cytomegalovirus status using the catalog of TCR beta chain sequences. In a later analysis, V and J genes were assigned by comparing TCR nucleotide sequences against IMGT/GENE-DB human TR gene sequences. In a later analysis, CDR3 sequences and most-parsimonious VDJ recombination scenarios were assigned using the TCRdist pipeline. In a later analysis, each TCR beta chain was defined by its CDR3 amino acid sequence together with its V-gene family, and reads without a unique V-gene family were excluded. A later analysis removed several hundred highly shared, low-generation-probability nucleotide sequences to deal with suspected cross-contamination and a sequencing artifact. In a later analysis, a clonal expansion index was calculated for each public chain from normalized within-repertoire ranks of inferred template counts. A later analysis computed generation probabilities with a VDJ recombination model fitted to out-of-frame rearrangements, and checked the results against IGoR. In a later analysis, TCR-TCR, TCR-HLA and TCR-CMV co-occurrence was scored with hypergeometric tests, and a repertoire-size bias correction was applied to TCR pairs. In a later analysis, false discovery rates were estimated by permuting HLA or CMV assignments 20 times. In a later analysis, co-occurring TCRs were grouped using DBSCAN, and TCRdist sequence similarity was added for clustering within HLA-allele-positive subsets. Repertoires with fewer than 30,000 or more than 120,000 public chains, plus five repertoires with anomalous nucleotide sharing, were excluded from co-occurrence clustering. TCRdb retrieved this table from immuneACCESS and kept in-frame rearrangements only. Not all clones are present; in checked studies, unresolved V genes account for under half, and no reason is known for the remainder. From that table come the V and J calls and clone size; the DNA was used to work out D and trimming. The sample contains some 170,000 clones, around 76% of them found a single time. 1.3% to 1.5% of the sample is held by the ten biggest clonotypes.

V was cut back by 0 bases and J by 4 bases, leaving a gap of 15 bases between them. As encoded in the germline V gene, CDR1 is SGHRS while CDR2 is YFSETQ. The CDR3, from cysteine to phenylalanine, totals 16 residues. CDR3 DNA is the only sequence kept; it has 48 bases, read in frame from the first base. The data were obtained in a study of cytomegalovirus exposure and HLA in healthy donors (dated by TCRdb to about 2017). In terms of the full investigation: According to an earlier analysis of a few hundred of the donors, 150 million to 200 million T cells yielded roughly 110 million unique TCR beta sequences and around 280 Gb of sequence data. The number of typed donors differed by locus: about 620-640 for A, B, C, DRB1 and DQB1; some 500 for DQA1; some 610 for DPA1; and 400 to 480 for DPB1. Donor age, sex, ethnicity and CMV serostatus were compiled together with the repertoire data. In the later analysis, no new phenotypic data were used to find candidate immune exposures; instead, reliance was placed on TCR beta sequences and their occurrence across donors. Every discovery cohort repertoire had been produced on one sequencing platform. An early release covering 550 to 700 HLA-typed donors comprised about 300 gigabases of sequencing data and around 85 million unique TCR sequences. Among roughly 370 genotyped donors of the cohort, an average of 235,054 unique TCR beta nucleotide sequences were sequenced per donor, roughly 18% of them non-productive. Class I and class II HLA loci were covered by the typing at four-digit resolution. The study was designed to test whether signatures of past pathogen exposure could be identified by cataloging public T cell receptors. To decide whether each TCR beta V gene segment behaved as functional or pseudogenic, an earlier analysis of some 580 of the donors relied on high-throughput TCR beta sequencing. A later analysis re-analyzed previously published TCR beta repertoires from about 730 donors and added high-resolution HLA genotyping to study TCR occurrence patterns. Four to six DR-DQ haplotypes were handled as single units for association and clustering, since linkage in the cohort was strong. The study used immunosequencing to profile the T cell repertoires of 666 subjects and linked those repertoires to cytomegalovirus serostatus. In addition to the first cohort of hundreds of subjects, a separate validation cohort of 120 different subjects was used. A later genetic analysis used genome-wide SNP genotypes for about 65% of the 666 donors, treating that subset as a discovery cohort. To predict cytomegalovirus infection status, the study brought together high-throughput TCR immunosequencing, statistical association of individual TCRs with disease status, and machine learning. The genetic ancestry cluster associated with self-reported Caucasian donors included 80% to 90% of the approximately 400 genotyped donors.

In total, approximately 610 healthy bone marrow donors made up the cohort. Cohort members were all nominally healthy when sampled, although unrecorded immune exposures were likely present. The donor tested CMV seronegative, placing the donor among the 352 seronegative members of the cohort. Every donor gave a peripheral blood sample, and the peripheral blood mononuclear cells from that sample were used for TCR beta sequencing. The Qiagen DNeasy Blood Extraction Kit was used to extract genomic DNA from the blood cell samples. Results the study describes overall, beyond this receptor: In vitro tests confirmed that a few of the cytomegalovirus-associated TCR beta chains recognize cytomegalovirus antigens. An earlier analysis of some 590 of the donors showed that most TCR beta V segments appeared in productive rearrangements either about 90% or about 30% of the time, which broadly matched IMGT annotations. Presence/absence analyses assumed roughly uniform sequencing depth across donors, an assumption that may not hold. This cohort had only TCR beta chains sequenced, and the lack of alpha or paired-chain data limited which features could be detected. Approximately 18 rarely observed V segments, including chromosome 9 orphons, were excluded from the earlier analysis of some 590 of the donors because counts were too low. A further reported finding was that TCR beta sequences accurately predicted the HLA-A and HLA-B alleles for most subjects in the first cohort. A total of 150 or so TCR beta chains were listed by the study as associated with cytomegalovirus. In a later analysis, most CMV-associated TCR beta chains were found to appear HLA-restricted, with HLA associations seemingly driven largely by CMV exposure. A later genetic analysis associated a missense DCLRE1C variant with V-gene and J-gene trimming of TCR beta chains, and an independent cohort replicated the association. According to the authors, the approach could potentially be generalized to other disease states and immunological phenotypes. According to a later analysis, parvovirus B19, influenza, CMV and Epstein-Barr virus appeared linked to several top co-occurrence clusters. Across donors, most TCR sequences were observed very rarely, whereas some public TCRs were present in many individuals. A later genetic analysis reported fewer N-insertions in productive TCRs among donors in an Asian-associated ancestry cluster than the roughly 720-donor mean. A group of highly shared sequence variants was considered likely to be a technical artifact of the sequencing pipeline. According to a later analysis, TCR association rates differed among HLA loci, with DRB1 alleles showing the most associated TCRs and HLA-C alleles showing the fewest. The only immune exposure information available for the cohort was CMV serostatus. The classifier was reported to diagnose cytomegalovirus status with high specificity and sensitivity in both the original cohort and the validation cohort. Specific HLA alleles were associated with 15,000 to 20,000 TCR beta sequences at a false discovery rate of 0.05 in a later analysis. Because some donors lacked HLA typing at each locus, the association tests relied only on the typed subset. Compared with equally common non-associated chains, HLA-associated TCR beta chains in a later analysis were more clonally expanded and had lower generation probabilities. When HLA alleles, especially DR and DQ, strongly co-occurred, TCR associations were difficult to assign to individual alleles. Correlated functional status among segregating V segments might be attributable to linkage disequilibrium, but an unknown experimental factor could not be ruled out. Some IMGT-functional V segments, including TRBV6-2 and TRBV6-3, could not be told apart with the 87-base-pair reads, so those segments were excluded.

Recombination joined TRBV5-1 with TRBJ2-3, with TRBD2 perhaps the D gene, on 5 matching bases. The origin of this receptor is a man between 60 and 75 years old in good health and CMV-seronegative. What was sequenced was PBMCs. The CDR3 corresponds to CASSLGVLSGADTQYF. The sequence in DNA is TGCGCCAGCAGCTTGGGCGTACTCTCCGGGGCAGATACGCAGTATTTT. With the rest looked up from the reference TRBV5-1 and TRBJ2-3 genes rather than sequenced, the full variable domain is KAGVTQTPRYLIKTRGQQVTLSCSPISGHRSVSWYQQTPGQGLQFLFEYFSETQRNKGNFPGRFSGRQFSNSRSEMNVSTLELGDSALYLCASSLGVLSGADTQYFGPGTRLTVL.